These T cell receptor beta chains were read from a single sample in a study of tumour-infiltrating T cells in Burkitt lymphoma. Produced via immunoSEQ multiplex PCR; TCRdb's table is partial and in-frame only. The data contain several thousand clones, approximately 11% of them singletons. Sequences were obtained from tumor tissue. These receptors originate from a human donor with diffuse large B-cell lymphoma. CDR3s include the opening cysteine and the closing phenylalanine or tryptophan. A D gene is named only where the DNA matches it firmly. A clone size is listed for some rows: how often the clone was seen (once, few, many), or a class if it is expanded.

V	J	D	size	CDR3	DNA
TRBV5-6	TRBJ2-7	TRBD1	few	CASSLGGTGGYEQYF	TGTGCCAGCAGCTTGGGAGGGACAGGGGGCTACGAGCAGTACTTC
TRBV13	TRBJ1-6	.	.	CASSLQEGNSPLHF	TGTGCCAGCAGCTTACAGGAAGGGAATTCACCCCTCCACTTT
TRBV4-1	TRBJ2-5	.	few	CASSGNAVVQETQYF	TGCGCCAGCAGCGGAAACGCCGTGGTGCAAGAGACCCAGTACTTC
TRBV10-1	TRBJ2-2	.	.	CASSARGQYTGELFF	TGCGCCAGCAGTGCTCGCGGACAGTACACCGGGGAGCTGTTTTTT
TRBV9	TRBJ1-1	.	.	CASSVGGINTEAFF	TGTGCCAGCAGCGTAGGGGGGATTAACACTGAAGCTTTCTTT
TRBV9	TRBJ2-1	TRBD1	few	CASSPQTGVNEQFF	TGTGCCAGCAGCCCTCAGACAGGGGTGAATGAGCAGTTCTTC
TRBV6-5	TRBJ2-1	.	few	CASSYPDTTSNNEQFF	TGTGCCAGCAGTTACCCCGACACCACCTCGAACAATGAGCAGTTCTTC
TRBV27	TRBJ2-7	.	.	CASSYDGGRYEQYF	TGTGCCAGCAGTTATGATGGGGGGCGCTACGAGCAGTACTTC
TRBV10-3	TRBJ1-3	.	few	CAISDPRAGNTIYF	TGTGCCATCAGTGACCCCAGGGCTGGAAACACCATATATTTT
TRBV6-1	TRBJ1-1	.	.	CASSEDEPLNTEAFF	TGTGCCAGCAGTGAAGACGAGCCGTTAAACACTGAAGCTTTCTTT
TRBV5-1	TRBJ1-4	.	few	CASSRSGVTTNEKLFF	TGCGCCAGCAGCCGATCGGGGGTCACAACTAATGAAAAACTGTTTTTT
TRBV9	TRBJ1-2	.	.	CASSVGTLGDYGYTF	TGTGCCAGCAGCGTAGGGACTTTGGGCGACTATGGCTACACCTTC
TRBV5-6	TRBJ2-3	TRBD2	.	CASSLNSGGSTDTQYF	TGTGCCAGCAGCTTGAATAGCGGGGGGTCCACAGATACGCAGTATTTT
TRBV11-2	TRBJ1-2	TRBD1	.	CASSRQGPQRSYTF	TGTGCCAGCAGCAGACAGGGTCCCCAAAGAAGCTACACCTTC
TRBV4-1	TRBJ1-1	.	few	CASSPGRGNEAFF	TGCGCCAGCAGCCCAGGGAGGGGGAATGAAGCTTTCTTT
TRBV2	TRBJ1-2	.	.	CASSGQSYGYTF	TGTGCCAGCAGTGGACAGAGCTATGGCTACACCTTC
TRBV10-1	TRBJ2-1	.	few	CASSGDKGPEFF	TGCGCCAGCAGTGGTGACAAGGGTCCGGAGTTCTTC
TRBV18	TRBJ1-1	.	.	CASSPIRDTEAFF	TGTGCCAGCTCACCGATCCGGGACACTGAAGCTTTCTTT
TRBV6-5	TRBJ1-1	.	.	CASTVVLGARTEAFF	TGTGCCAGCACCGTGGTACTGGGGGCTAGGACTGAAGCTTTCTTT
TRBV30	TRBJ2-2	.	.	CAWSVGLGGELFF	TGTGCCTGGAGTGTCGGGTTGGGGGGGGAGCTGTTTTTT
TRBV28	TRBJ1-1	TRBD1	once	CASRRDRRFSEAFF	TGTGCCAGCCGGCGGGACAGGAGATTTTCTGAAGCTTTCTTT
TRBV5-1	TRBJ1-1	TRBD1	.	CASSLEQGAQTEAFF	TGCGCCAGCAGCTTGGAACAGGGGGCGCAAACTGAAGCTTTCTTT
TRBV5-1	TRBJ2-1	TRBD2	once	CASSYQRGNINEQFF	TGCGCCAGCAGCTATCAGCGGGGGAATATCAATGAGCAGTTCTTC
TRBV7-9	TRBJ1-2	.	.	CASSAIQYSGYGYTF	TGTGCCAGCAGCGCTATACAATATTCGGGGTATGGCTACACCTTC
TRBV11-2	TRBJ2-3	.	.	CASRRGSGDTQYF	TGTGCCAGCAGACGGGGTTCCGGAGATACGCAGTATTTT
TRBV6-6	TRBJ2-1	.	few	CASSVQGQIYNEQFF	TGTGCCAGCAGTGTTCAGGGTCAAATCTACAATGAGCAGTTCTTC
TRBV18	TRBJ1-2	.	.	CASSPPGSIYGYTF	TGTGCCAGCTCACCACCGGGGAGTATCTATGGCTACACCTTC
TRBV18	TRBJ2-2	.	few	CASSQDRNTGELFF	TGTGCCAGCTCACAAGACAGGAACACCGGGGAGCTGTTTTTT
TRBV5-1	TRBJ2-5	TRBD2	.	CASSPSGGAQTQYF	TGCGCCAGCAGCCCTAGCGGAGGTGCACAGACCCAGTACTTC
TRBV2	TRBJ1-6	.	few	CASSVETAGRSPLHF	TGTGCCAGCAGTGTAGAGACAGCCGGAAGATCACCCCTCCACTTT
TRBV19	TRBJ2-1	.	few	CASSARVGELYNEQFF	TGTGCCAGTAGTGCCAGGGTGGGTGAATTGTACAATGAGCAGTTCTTC